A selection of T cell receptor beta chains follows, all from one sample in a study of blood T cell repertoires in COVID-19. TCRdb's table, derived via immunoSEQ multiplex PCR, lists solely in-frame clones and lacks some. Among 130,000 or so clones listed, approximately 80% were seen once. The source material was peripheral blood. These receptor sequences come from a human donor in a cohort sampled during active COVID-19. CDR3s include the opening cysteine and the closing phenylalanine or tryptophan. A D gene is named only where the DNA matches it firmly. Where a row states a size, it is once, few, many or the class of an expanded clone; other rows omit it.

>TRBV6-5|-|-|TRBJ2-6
TGTGCCAGCAATCCCCGGGGTGAGGGGGCCAACGTCCTGACTTTC
CASNPRGEGANVLTF
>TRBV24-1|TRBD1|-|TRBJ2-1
TGTGCCACCAGTCGGGACAGAGGCAATGAGCAGTTCTTC
CATSRDRGNEQFF
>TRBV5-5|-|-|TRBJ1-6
TGTGCCAGCAGCTTGGAGCGGACCTATAATTCACCCCTCCACTTT
CASSLERTYNSPLHF
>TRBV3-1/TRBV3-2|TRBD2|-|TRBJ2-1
TGTGCCAGCAGCCAAGGTCCCGGGGAGCGGGGGCGCTACAATGAGCAGTTCTTC
CASSQGPGERGRYNEQFF
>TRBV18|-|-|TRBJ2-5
TGTGCCAGCTCACCATCCGAGGGATTGTGGGAGACCCAGTACTTC
CASSPSEGLWETQYF
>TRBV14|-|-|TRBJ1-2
TGTGCCAGCAGCCAAGATTCCAGGGCCTATGGCTACACCTTC
CASSQDSRAYGYTF
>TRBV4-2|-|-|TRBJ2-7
TGTGCCAGCAGCCTGGGGGGAGACGAGCAGTACTTC
CASSLGGDEQYF
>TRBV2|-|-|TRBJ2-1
TGTGCCAGCAGCCCCACTAGCATGGGTAGCAATGAGCAGTTCTTC
CASSPTSMGSNEQFF
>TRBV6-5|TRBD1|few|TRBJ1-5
TGTGCCAGCAGCAGACAGGGTCAAAGCAATCAGCCCCAGCATTTT
CASSRQGQSNQPQHF
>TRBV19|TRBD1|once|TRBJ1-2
TGTGCCAGTAGTACTGGACAGGGACGTGGCTACACCTTC
CASSTGQGRGYTF
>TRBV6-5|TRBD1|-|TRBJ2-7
TGTGCCAGCAGTTACTGGGACAGTACCTACGAGCAGTACTTC
CASSYWDSTYEQYF
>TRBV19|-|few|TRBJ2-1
TGTGCCAGTAGTCCCAGCTACAATGAGCAGTTCTTC
CASSPSYNEQFF
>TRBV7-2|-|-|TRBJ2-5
TGTGCCAGCAGCTCAAGGACCCCGGGACAAGAGACCCAGTACTTC
CASSSRTPGQETQYF
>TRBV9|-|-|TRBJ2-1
TGTGCCAGCAGCGTGGCGCGGGATGAGCAGTTCTTC
CASSVARDEQFF
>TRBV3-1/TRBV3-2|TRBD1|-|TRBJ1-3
TGTGCCAGCAGCCCACGACAGGGGGCCCCTGGAAACACCATATATTTT
CASSPRQGAPGNTIYF
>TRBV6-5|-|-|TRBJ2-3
TGTGCCAGCAGCCCCTTAGCTCTACCTACTGATACGCAGTATTTT
CASSPLALPTDTQYF
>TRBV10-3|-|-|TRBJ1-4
TGTGCCACCGGAGCGGGGGTTAATGAAAAACTGTTTTTT
CATGAGVNEKLFF